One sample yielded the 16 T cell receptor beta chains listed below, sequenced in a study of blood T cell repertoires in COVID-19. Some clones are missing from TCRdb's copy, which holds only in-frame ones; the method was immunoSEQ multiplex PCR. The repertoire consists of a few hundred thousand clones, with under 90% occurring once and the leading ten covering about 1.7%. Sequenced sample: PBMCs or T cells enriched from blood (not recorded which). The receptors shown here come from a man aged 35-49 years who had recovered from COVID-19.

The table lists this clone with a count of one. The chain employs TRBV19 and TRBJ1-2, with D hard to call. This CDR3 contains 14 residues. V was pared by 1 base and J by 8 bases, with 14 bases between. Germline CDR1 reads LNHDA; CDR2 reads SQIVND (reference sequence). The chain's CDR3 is CASSIAPGSGGYTF. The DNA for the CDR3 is TGTGCCAGTAGTATAGCCCCGGGGTCCGGGGGCTACACCTTC.

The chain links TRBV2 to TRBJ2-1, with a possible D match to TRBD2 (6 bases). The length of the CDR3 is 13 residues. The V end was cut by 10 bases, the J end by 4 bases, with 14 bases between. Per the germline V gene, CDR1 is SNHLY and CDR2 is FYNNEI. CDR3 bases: TGTGCCACGGGGACTTACTTGTACAATGAGCAGTTCTTC. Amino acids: CATGTYLYNEQFF.

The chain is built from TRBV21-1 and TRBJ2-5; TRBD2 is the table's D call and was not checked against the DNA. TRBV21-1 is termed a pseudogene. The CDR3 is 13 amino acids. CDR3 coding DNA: TGTGCCAGCAGCAAAGCTAGCGGGGAGACCCAGTACTTC. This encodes CASSKASGETQYF.

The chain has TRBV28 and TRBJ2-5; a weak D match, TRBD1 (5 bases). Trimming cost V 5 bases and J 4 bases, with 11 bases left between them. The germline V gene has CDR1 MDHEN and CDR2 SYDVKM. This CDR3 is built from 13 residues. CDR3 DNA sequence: TGTGCCAGCAGTACCCCAGGGCGAGAGACCCAGTACTTC. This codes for CASSTPGRETQYF.

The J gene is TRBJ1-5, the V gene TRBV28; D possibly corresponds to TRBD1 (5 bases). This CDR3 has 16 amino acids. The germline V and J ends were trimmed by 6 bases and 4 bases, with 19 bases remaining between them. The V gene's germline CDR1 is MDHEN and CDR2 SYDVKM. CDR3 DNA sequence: TGTGCCAGCAGCCCCCCCGACTTCAGGGCAAATCAGCCCCAGCATTTT. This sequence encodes CASSPPDFRANQPQHF.

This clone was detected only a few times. DNA for the CDR3: TGTGCCAGCAGCTTTTCCCTCGCAGGAACGCAGTATTTT. It is translated as CASSFSLAGTQYF. The chain is built from TRBV7-2 and TRBJ2-3; no reliable D call. Germline V gene lookup returns CDR1 SGHTA and CDR2 FQGNSA. This CDR3 has 13 amino acids. V lost 3 bases to trimming and J lost 9 bases, with 13 bases between them.

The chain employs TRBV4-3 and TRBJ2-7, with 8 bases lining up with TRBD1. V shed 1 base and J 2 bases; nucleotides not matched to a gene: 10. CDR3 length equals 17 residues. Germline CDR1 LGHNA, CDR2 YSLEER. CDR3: CASSQVPGTGFPYEQYF. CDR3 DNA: TGCGCCAGCAGCCAAGTACCCGGGACAGGTTTTCCCTACGAGCAGTACTTC.

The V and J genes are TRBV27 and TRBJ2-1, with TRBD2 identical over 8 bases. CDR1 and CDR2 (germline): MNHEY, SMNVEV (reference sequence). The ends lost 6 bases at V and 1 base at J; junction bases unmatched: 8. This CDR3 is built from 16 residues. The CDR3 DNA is TGTGCCAGCAGGTTAACTAGCGGCCCTTCCTACAATGAGCAGTTCTTC. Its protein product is CASRLTSGPSYNEQFF.

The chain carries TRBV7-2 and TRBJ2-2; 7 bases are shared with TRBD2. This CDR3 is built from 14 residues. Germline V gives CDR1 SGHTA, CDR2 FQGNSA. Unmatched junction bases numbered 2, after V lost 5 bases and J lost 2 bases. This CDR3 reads CASSQGLNTGELFF. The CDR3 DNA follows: TGTGCCAGCAGCCAGGGACTAAACACCGGGGAGCTGTTTTTT.

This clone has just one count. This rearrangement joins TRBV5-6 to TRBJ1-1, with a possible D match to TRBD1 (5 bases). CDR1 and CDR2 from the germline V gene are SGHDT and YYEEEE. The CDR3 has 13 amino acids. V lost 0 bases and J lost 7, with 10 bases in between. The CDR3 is CASSLGGAGEAFF. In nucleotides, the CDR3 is TGTGCCAGCAGCTTGGGTGGGGCCGGTGAAGCTTTCTTT.

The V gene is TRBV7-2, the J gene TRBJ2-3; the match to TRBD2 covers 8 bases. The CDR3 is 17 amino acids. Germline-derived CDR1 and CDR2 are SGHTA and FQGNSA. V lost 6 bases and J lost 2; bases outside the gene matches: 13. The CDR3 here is CASRSGGRPLSTDTQYF. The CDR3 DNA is TGTGCCAGCAGGTCAGGCGGGAGGCCTCTTTCCACAGATACGCAGTATTTT.

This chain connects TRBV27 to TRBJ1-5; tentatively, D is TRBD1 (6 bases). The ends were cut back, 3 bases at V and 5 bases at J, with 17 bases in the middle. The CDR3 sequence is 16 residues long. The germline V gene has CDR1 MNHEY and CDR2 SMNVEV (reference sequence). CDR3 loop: CASSFTSTGRDQPQHF. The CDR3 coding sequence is TGTGCCAGCAGTTTCACCTCTACAGGGAGGGATCAGCCCCAGCATTTT.

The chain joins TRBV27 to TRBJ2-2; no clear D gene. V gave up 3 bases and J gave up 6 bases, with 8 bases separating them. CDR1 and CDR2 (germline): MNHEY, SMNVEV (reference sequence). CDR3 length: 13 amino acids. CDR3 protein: CASSLFGPGELFF. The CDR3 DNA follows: TGTGCCAGCAGTTTGTTCGGTCCCGGGGAGCTGTTTTTT.

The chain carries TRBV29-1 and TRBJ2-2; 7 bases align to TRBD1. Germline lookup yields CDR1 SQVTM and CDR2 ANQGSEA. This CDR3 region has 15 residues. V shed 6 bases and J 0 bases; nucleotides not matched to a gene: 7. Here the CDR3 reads CSVATGATNTGELFF. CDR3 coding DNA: TGCAGCGTAGCTACAGGGGCTACGAACACCGGGGAGCTGTTTTTT.

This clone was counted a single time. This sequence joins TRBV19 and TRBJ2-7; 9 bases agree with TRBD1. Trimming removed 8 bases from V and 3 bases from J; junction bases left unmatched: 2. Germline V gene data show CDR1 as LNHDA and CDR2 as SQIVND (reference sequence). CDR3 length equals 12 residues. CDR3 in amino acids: CASGDRDYEQYF. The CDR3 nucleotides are TGTGCCAGTGGGGACAGGGACTACGAGCAGTACTTC.

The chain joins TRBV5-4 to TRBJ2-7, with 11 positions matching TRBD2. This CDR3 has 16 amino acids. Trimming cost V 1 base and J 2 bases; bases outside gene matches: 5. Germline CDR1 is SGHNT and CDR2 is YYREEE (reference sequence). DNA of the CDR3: TGTGCCAGCAGCTTGTCTAGCGGGGGGCCCCCCTACGAGCAGTACTTC. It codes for CASSLSSGGPPYEQYF.